The 27 T cell receptor beta chains below all came from one sample that was sequenced in a study of Tregs in tolerant kidney transplant recipients. Only in-frame clones appear in the TCRdb table, and some are missing; sequencing was by immunoSEQ multiplex PCR. The sample lists some 66,000 clones; 80% to 95% were seen once. The starting material was CD8+ T cells from blood, obtained before the transplant. The receptors were sampled from a human donor who received a combined kidney and bone marrow transplant.

The rearrangement joins TRBV29-1 to TRBJ2-7; 8 nucleotides agree with TRBD1. In germline, CDR1 is SQVTM, CDR2 ANQGSEA. This CDR3 spans 15 amino acids. V was pared by 0 bases and J by 2 bases, with 6 bases of the junction left unmatched. CDR3 residues: CSVEDSGTGPYEQYF. The CDR3, as DNA: TGCAGCGTTGAAGATTCCGGGACAGGCCCCTACGAGCAGTACTTC.

This clone was observed once. The V gene is TRBV2, the J gene TRBJ2-3; 10 positions agree with TRBD2. Germline V gives CDR1 SNHLY, CDR2 FYNNEI. V lost 4 bases, J lost 3 bases, and 1 base stayed unmatched. This CDR3 contains 14 residues. CDR3 coding DNA: TGTGCCAGCAGTGTACTAGCGGGGACAGATACGCAGTATTTT. Its translation: CASSVLAGTDTQYF.

The rearrangement uses TRBV5-1 and TRBJ1-1, with D possibly matching TRBD1 (6 bases). This CDR3 has 14 amino acids. Germline CDR1 and CDR2: SGHRS and YFSETQ. Trimming took off 2 bases at V and 6 bases at J, with 14 bases between the two ends. CDR3 DNA: TGCGCCAGCAGCTTTACCGGGACAAAGGCTGAAGCTTTCTTT. Its translation: CASSFTGTKAEAFF.

V is TRBV4-3 and J is TRBJ2-5; 11 bases agree with TRBD2. CDR3 size: 17 residues. Germline V gene lookup returns CDR1 LGHNA and CDR2 YSLEER. Losses at the gene ends were 0 bases for V and 5 bases for J; bases not matched to a gene: 8. The CDR3 region is CASSQDNSGRAGETQYF. Written as DNA, the CDR3 is TGCGCCAGCAGCCAAGATAATAGCGGGAGGGCCGGGGAGACCCAGTACTTC.

The chain recombines TRBV9 with TRBJ2-2; 8 bases line up with TRBD1. CDR1 is SGDLS and CDR2 is YYNGEE in the germline V gene. The CDR3 has 17 residues. Trimming took 4 bases from V and 1 from J; bases not matched to a gene: 9. CDR3 nucleotide sequence: TGTGCCAGCAGCCCACGGACAGGGCCGAAGAACACCGGGGAGCTGTTTTTT. It is translated as CASSPRTGPKNTGELFF.

The chain employs TRBV7-6 and TRBJ1-1; maybe TRBD1 (6 bases). Germline CDR1 SGHVS, CDR2 FNYEAQ. Trimming cost V 1 base and J 2 bases, with 20 bases left between them. The length of the CDR3 is 18 residues. The CDR3 DNA reads TGTGCCAGCAGCTTAGGGCAGGGGATCTTCCCGCCAAACACTGAAGCTTTCTTT. It yields the protein CASSLGQGIFPPNTEAFF.

This sequence joins TRBV7-9 and TRBJ2-1; 10 bases map to TRBD2. This CDR3 has 17 amino acids. The germline V gene has CDR1 SEHNR and CDR2 FQNEAQ (reference sequence). J gave up 3 bases and V 4 bases, and 9 bases lay outside the gene matches. As DNA, the CDR3 is TGTGCCAGCAGCTCCCTAAAGCGGGAGGGCCTCTACAATGAGCAGTTCTTC. This translates into CASSSLKREGLYNEQFF.

This sequence joins TRBV5-6 and TRBJ2-2; D gene ambiguous. Trimming pared 4 bases from V and 8 bases from J, leaving 12 bases between. The CDR3 spans 13 residues. CDR1 is SGHDT, CDR2 YYEEEE, per germline. The CDR3 loop is CASSPTTFGELFF. The CDR3 DNA follows: TGTGCCAGCAGCCCTACTACGTTTGGGGAGCTGTTTTTT.

V is TRBV7-6 and J is TRBJ2-1; 10 bases are shared with TRBD1. CDR1 and CDR2 (germline): SGHVS, FNYEAQ. This CDR3 region has 17 residues. The V and J ends lost 3 bases and 6 bases, in that order; junction bases with no gene match: 11. CDR3 in DNA: TGTGCCAGCAGCTTCTTTATCCCGGGACAGGGGCTCAATGAGCAGTTCTTC. Residues: CASSFFIPGQGLNEQFF. The variable domain in full, completed from reference TRBV7-6 and TRBJ2-1, reads GAGVSQSPRYKVTKRGQDVALRCDPISGHVSLYWYRQALGQGPEFLTYFNYEAQQDKSGLPNDRFSAERPEGSISTLTIQRTEQRDSAMYRCASSFFIPGQGLNEQFFGPGTRLTVL.

V usage is TRBV5-6 and J usage is TRBJ2-3; tentatively, D is TRBD2 (6 bases). The CDR3 runs to 15 residues. Trimming took 4 bases from V and 0 from J, leaving 12 bases between them. The germline V gene has CDR1 SGHDT and CDR2 YYEEEE. In DNA, the CDR3 is TGTGCCAGCAGCACCCGGGACTGGAGCACAGATACGCAGTATTTT. This gives the protein CASSTRDWSTDTQYF.

This clone was detected a few times. This chain joins TRBV19 and TRBJ1-1; D perhaps matches TRBD1 (6 bases). The CDR3 has 12 amino acids. V lost 6 bases, J lost 3 bases, and 8 bases lay in between. The V gene's germline CDR1 is LNHDA and CDR2 SQIVND (reference sequence). CDR3 amino acids: CASRPGDTEAFF. Written as DNA, the CDR3 is TGTGCCAGTAGACCAGGGGACACTGAAGCTTTCTTT.

V and J are TRBV27 and TRBJ2-1, with no clear D. Germline CDR1 MNHEY, CDR2 SMNVEV (reference sequence). The CDR3 extends over 11 amino acids. Trimming shortened V by 7 bases and J by 11 bases, and 12 bases separated the two germline ends. CDR3: CASNLKPKQFF. The CDR3 bases are TGTGCCAGCAACCTTAAACCTAAGCAGTTCTTC.

The J gene is TRBJ2-5, the V gene TRBV7-6; 7 nucleotides align to TRBD2. J lost 5 bases, V lost 1 base, and 13 bases had no gene match. CDR3 length equals 17 residues. The germline V gene encodes CDR1 SGHVS and CDR2 FNYEAQ. The CDR3 nucleotides read TGTGCCAGCAGCTTAGTTTACCGGGACTATCGCGCGGAGACCCAGTACTTC. It yields the protein CASSLVYRDYRAETQYF.

The genes are TRBV13 and TRBJ2-2; 8 positions agree with TRBD2. This CDR3 has 16 amino acids. Germline values: CDR1 PRHDT, CDR2 FYEKMQ (reference sequence). J gave up 7 bases and V 5 bases, and 12 bases lay outside the gene matches. CDR3 protein: CASSLLAGLGIGELFF. CDR3 nucleotide sequence: TGTGCCAGCAGCCTCCTAGCGGGCCTAGGGATCGGGGAGCTGTTTTTT.

This rearrangement joins TRBV7-6 to TRBJ1-2, with D possibly being TRBD1 (5 bases). Trimming took 3 bases from V and 0 from J, leaving 17 bases between them. The CDR3 has 17 amino acids. Germline V lookup: CDR1 SGHVS, CDR2 FNYEAQ. The DNA for the CDR3 is TGTGCCAGCAGCTTCAAAGGCGGACACGAGACTAACTATGGCTACACCTTC. It specifies CASSFKGGHETNYGYTF. Full variable domain (rest looked up from reference TRBV7-6 and TRBJ1-2): GAGVSQSPRYKVTKRGQDVALRCDPISGHVSLYWYRQALGQGPEFLTYFNYEAQQDKSGLPNDRFSAERPEGSISTLTIQRTEQRDSAMYRCASSFKGGHETNYGYTFGSGTRLTVV.

The genes are TRBV27 and TRBJ2-2; 9 bases fit TRBD2. The germline gives CDR1 MNHEY, CDR2 SMNVEV (reference sequence). The CDR3 is 18 amino acids. The J segment lost 7 bases and the V segment lost 7 bases, leaving 19 bases of the junction unmatched. The CDR3 protein is CASTTPLGREGLNGELFF. CDR3 DNA sequence: TGTGCCAGCACTACTCCTCTGGGGCGGGAGGGCCTCAACGGGGAGCTGTTTTTT.

The chain couples TRBV5-4 to TRBJ2-5, with 9 bases fitting TRBD2. CDR1 is SGHNT, CDR2 YYREEE, per germline (reference sequence). This CDR3 is built from 17 residues. With V trimmed by 0 bases and J by 5 bases, 11 bases remained unmatched. Here the CDR3 reads CASSLARAGGPGETQYF. The CDR3 coding sequence is TGTGCCAGCAGCTTGGCCCGGGCGGGAGGGCCCGGGGAGACCCAGTACTTC.

The chain has TRBV5-7 and TRBJ2-7; 10 positions agree with TRBD1. Being an ORF, TRBV5-7 has a function that is uncertain. V shed 3 bases and J 2 bases; nucleotides not matched to a gene: 5. This CDR3 has 15 residues. DNA for the CDR3: TGTGCCAGCAGCTCCGGACAGGGGGGGACCTACGAGCAGTACTTC. Amino acid sequence: CASSSGQGGTYEQYF.

V gene TRBV5-8 combines with J gene TRBJ1-5, with TRBD1 matching 7 bases. Germline assignment: CDR1 SGHTS and CDR2 YDEGEE. V lost 0 bases to trimming and J lost 0 bases; unmatched junction nucleotides: 12. The CDR3 totals 19 residues. CDR3 nucleotide sequence: TGTGCCAGCAGCTTGGGCTCCCCTGGGACAGATTATAGCAATCAGCCCCAGCATTTT. Translating it yields CASSLGSPGTDYSNQPQHF. Together with reference TRBV5-8 and TRBJ1-5, the CDR3 gives the full variable domain: EAGVTQSPTHLIKTRGQQATLRCSPISGHTSVYWYQQALGLGLQFLLWYDEGEERNRGNFPPRFSGRQFPNYSSELNVNALELEDSALYLCASSLGSPGTDYSNQPQHFGDGTRLSIL.

In its sample, this clone was seen once. J is TRBJ1-1 and V is TRBV30; D call uncertain. The CDR3 sequence is 14 residues long. V was cut by 4 bases and J by 4 bases, with 16 bases left in between. In germline, CDR1 is GTSNPN, CDR2 SVGIG (reference sequence). The DNA of the CDR3 is TGTGCCTGGATAAGTCCCAGACGGGGCACTGAAGCTTTCTTT. It is translated as CAWISPRRGTEAFF.

This clone was found a few times. The genes are TRBV9 and TRBJ2-1; 7 bases align to TRBD2. V dropped 4 bases and J dropped 0; count of bases not matched to a gene: 4. The germline CDR1 and CDR2 sequences are SGDLS and YYNGEE. This CDR3 spans 15 amino acids. Here the CDR3 DNA reads TGTGCCAGCAGCCCGCGGGAGAGCTCCTACAATGAGCAGTTCTTC. It is translated as CASSPRESSYNEQFF. Supplemented by reference TRBV9 and TRBJ2-1, the full variable domain reads DSGVTQTPKHLITATGQRVTLRCSPRSGDLSVYWYQQSLDQGLQFLIQYYNGEERAKGNILERFSAQQFPDLHSELNLSSLELGDSALYFCASSPRESSYNEQFFGPGTRLTVL.

The V call is TRBV7-9, the J call TRBJ1-4; 7 bases map to TRBD1. Germline V gene data show CDR1 as SEHNR and CDR2 as FQNEAQ (reference sequence). J was trimmed by 7 bases and V by 4 bases; bases with no gene match: 3. The CDR3 contains 13 residues. The chain's CDR3 is CASSSRQGEKLFF. The CDR3 DNA sequence: TGTGCCAGCAGCTCCCGACAGGGTGAAAAACTGTTTTTT.

This chain links TRBV15 with TRBJ2-1, with D perhaps matching TRBD2 (6 bases). Deletions cut 0 bases from V and 12 bases from J, with 15 bases between. Germline CDR1 is LNHNV and CDR2 is YYDKDF (reference sequence). The CDR3 spans 14 residues. Written as DNA, the CDR3 is TGTGCCACCAGCAGAGAAACTAGCCCGACGGGGCAGTTCTTC. Translating it yields CATSRETSPTGQFF.

The chain links TRBV30 to TRBJ2-3; the match to TRBD2 covers 13 bases. J gave up 4 bases and V 4 bases, and 2 bases lay outside the gene matches. Germline CDR1 GTSNPN, CDR2 SVGIG (reference sequence). This CDR3 is built from 14 residues. The CDR3 DNA sequence: TGTGCCTGGACACTAGCGGGGGGGCCAGATACGCAGTATTTT. Its protein product is CAWTLAGGPDTQYF.

V gene TRBV25-1 combines with J gene TRBJ1-1, with D perhaps TRBD1 (5 bases). V was cut by 4 bases and J by 6 bases, with 12 bases left in between. Germline V gene data show CDR1 as MGHDK and CDR2 as SYGVNS. The CDR3 runs 13 residues. The chain's CDR3 is CASSASGRAEAFF. CDR3 sequence (DNA): TGTGCCAGCAGTGCCTCAGGGAGGGCTGAAGCTTTCTTT.

The rearrangement uses TRBV9 and TRBJ2-7; perhaps TRBD1 as D (7 bases). V gave up 0 bases and J gave up 7 bases, with 17 bases separating them. This CDR3 is 15 amino acids long. Germline-derived CDR1 and CDR2 are SGDLS and YYNGEE. CDR3: CASSVAGGGAWEQYF. In DNA, the CDR3 is TGTGCCAGCAGCGTAGCTGGAGGGGGCGCATGGGAGCAGTACTTC.

The rearrangement uses TRBV27 and TRBJ1-5; 8 bases map to TRBD1. The trim removed 5 bases at V and 11 bases at J, leaving 17 bases unmatched. Germline V gene sequence: CDR1 MNHEY, CDR2 SMNVEV (reference sequence). This CDR3 spans 16 amino acids. Here the CDR3 DNA reads TGTGCCAGCAGTCCCGGACAGGGCCCCCTTGTTTTGGCCCAGCATTTT. Amino acids: CASSPGQGPLVLAQHF.